This T cell receptor (beta chain) was recorded in a study of T cell responses to AZD1222 COVID-19 vaccine. The wider study: Samples with a second dose at about 4 or about 12 weeks were pooled together. Study findings and constraints: After the peak T cell response, and only then, were repertoires sampled. Donors skewed white British and female; clonal diversity was possibly underestimated. The number of AZD1222 recipients seropositive at baseline was only 6 or 7.

Details on this clone: Its antigen is not known.

The length of the CDR3 is 15 residues. Trimming removed 4 bases at V and 4 bases at J, with 14 bases between. Germline V lookup: CDR1 SGHNT, CDR2 YYREEE (reference sequence). Data came from immunoSEQ multiplex PCR; TCRdb stores just in-frame clones and leaves some out. The sample consists of roughly 110,000 clones, approximately 89% of them appearing once. This receptor was taken from an adult in good health. Here the sequenced sample was peripheral blood, taken on day 0 of AZD1222 vaccination. V and J are TRBV5-4 and TRBJ2-2, with D tentatively TRBD2 (5 bases). CDR3 coding DNA: TGTGCCAGCAGCCCCGGTTCGGCGGGCACCGGGGAGCTGTTTTTT. It yields the protein CASSPGSAGTGELFF. The whole variable domain, filled in from reference TRBV5-4 and TRBJ2-2, reads ETGVTQSPTHLIKTRGQQVTLRCSSQSGHNTVSWYQQALGQGPQFIFQYYREEENGRGNFPPRFSGLQFPNYSSELNVNALELDDSALYLCASSPGSAGTGELFFGEGSRLTVL.